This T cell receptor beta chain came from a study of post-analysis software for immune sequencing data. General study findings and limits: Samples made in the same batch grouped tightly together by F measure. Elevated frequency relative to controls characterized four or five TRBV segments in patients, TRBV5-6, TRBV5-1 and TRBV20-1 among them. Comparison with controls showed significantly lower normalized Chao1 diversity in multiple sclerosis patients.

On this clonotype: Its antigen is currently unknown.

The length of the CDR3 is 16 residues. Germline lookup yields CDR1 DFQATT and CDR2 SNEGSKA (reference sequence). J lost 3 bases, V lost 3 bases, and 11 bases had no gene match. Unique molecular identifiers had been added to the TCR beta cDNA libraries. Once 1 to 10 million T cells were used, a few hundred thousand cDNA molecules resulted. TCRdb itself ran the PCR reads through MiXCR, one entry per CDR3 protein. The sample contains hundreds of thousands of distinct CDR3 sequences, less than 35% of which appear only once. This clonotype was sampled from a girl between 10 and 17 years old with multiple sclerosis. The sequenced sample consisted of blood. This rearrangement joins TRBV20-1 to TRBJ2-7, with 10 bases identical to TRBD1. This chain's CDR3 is CSARGRRTGGFYEQYF. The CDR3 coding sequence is TGCAGTGCTAGGGGAAGGAGGACAGGGGGATTCTACGAGCAGTACTTC.